The clone carrying this TCR beta chain was seen a few times. Germline V CDR1 and CDR2: MNHNS, SASEGT. The CDR3 loop spans 15 amino acids. Between the trimmed V and J ends, which lost 4 bases and 4 bases, there was a span of 14 bases. TCRdb called the 5' RACE reads again in MiXCR, with one record for every CDR3 protein. The sample holds some 100,000 distinct CDR3 sequences, roughly 12% seen once. The time point denotes: sample taken at primary tumor resection. Unsorted tumor, nontumor lung tissue or cryopreserved PBMC supplied the whole RNA. This record comes from a study of spatial heterogeneity in lung cancer.

The sample in question was PBMCs, obtained at surgery. The sequence was obtained from a male donor with early-stage non-small cell lung cancer. J is TRBJ2-1 and V is TRBV6-1; D possibly corresponds to TRBD2 (6 bases). CDR3 bases: TGTGCCAGCAGTGCTAGCCGGGACTTTTACAATGAGCAGTTCTTC. This codes for CASSASRDFYNEQFF.